The 14 T cell receptor beta chains presented below share a single source sample, sequenced in a study of cytomegalovirus exposure and HLA in healthy donors. The primer mix had 60 Vbeta and 13 Jbeta primers. TCRdb keeps only in-frame clones here, not all; method: immunoSEQ multiplex PCR. The table includes under 200,000 clones, 65% to 90% detected once. Sample: PBMCs. Receptors were obtained from a man between 35 and 55 years old in good health and CMV-seropositive.

This chain uses TRBV14 with TRBJ1-2; weak D call: TRBD1 (5 bases). V was shortened by 1 base and J by 8 bases, with 11 bases between the two germline ends. The germline V gene has CDR1 SGHDN and CDR2 FVKESK. This CDR3 has 13 residues. The CDR3 loop is CASSQAGVRGYTF. CDR3 nucleotide sequence: TGTGCCAGCAGCCAAGCGGGGGTTAGGGGCTACACCTTC.

This CDR3 is CASSPQGTGLMNTEAFF. In nucleotides, the CDR3 is TGTGCCAGCTCACCACAAGGGACAGGGCTTATGAACACTGAAGCTTTCTTT. The chain has TRBV18 and TRBJ1-1, with TRBD1 identical over 9 bases. V lost 1 base, J lost 0 bases, and 6 bases stayed unmatched. The CDR3 loop spans 17 amino acids. Germline V gene sequence: CDR1 KGHSH, CDR2 LQKENI.

The genes are TRBV7-8 and TRBJ1-4, with unresolved D. Trimming shortened V by 3 bases and J by 1 base, and 15 bases separated the two germline ends. Germline-derived CDR1 and CDR2 are SGHVS and FQNEAQ. The CDR3 length is 17 residues. DNA for the CDR3: TGTGCCAGCAGCTTTGGCGCTGAGGGTGGAACTAATGAAAAACTGTTTTTT. Translated: CASSFGAEGGTNEKLFF.

The chain employs TRBV2 and TRBJ2-3; 8 nucleotides match TRBD2. The junction had 10 bases not matched to a gene; V was cut back by 7 bases and J by 1 base. The CDR3 length is 16 residues. The germline CDR1 and CDR2 sequences are SNHLY and FYNNEI. The CDR3 region has the DNA TGTGCCAGCATCGGAACTAGCGGTTTTCGCACAGATACGCAGTATTTT. As protein: CASIGTSGFRTDTQYF. The full variable domain, with the rest looked up from reference TRBV2 and TRBJ2-3, is EPEVTQTPSHQVTQMGQEVILRCVPISNHLYFYWYRQILGQKVEFLVSFYNNEISEKSEIFDDQFSVERPDGSNFTLKIRSTKLEDSAMYFCASIGTSGFRTDTQYFGPGTRLTVL.

Only one count was recorded for this clone. This chain uses TRBV7-6 with TRBJ2-7, with 8 nucleotides matching TRBD2. V was clipped by 1 base and J by 1 base; unmatched bases: 3. The CDR3 has 15 amino acids. The germline CDR1 and CDR2 sequences are SGHVS and FNYEAQ. The CDR3 spells CASSLDGTRSYEQYF. CDR3 in DNA: TGTGCCAGCAGCTTAGACGGGACTAGATCCTACGAGCAGTACTTC.

This clone was found once. The chain uses TRBV2 and TRBJ1-2; unclear D gene. This CDR3 has 13 amino acids. V gave up 2 bases and J gave up 8 bases, with 12 bases separating them. In germline, CDR1 is SNHLY, CDR2 FYNNEI. CDR3 loop: CASSEIPSGGYTF. The DNA of the CDR3 is TGTGCCAGCAGTGAAATTCCCTCGGGGGGCTACACCTTC.

The chain employs TRBV7-3 and TRBJ1-6, with D possibly TRBD1 on 6 matching bases. Germline V lookup: CDR1 SGHTA, CDR2 FQGTGA. V was pared by 2 bases and J by 3 bases, with 20 bases between. The CDR3 is 19 residues long. Here the CDR3 DNA reads TGTGCCAGCAGCTTACGTGGGGGGAGGGGGGCGCACTATAATTCACCCCTCCACTTT. It codes for CASSLRGGRGAHYNSPLHF.

The chain combines TRBV9 with TRBJ2-7, with 10 bases aligning to TRBD1. V was clipped by 4 bases and J by 4 bases; unmatched bases: 2. From germline, CDR1 is SGDLS and CDR2 YYNGEE. The CDR3 totals 13 residues. CDR3 bases: TGTGCCAGCAGCCAGGGACAGGGGTACGAGCAGTACTTC. It specifies CASSQGQGYEQYF.

This clone has more than one count but fewer than ten. The chain combines TRBV7-9 with TRBJ2-5, with a possible D match to TRBD1 (7 bases). The CDR3 loop spans 13 amino acids. The V gene's germline CDR1 is SEHNR and CDR2 FQNEAQ (reference sequence). Trimming removed 4 bases from V and 4 bases from J, with 10 bases in between. The CDR3 protein is CASSSGGLETQYF. The CDR3 coding sequence is TGTGCCAGCAGCTCAGGGGGGTTAGAGACCCAGTACTTC.

This clone was seen a few times. At the DNA level, this CDR3 is encoded by other sequences in the same sample as well. This chain connects TRBV5-1 to TRBJ2-7; TRBD1 agrees at 10 bases. Germline trimming cut 0 bases from V and 2 bases from J; bases unmatched to any gene: 2. The CDR3 is 15 amino acids. CDR1 and CDR2 (germline): SGHRS, YFSETQ. Written as DNA, the CDR3 is TGCGCCAGCAGCTTGGGGGGACAGGGGACCTACGAGCAGTACTTC. The encoded protein is CASSLGGQGTYEQYF.

The chain recombines TRBV27 with TRBJ2-1, with TRBD2 identical over 8 bases. This CDR3 spans 18 amino acids. CDR1 and CDR2 from the germline V gene are MNHEY and SMNVEV (reference sequence). Trimming at V came to 8 bases and at J to 3 bases, leaving 18 bases not matched to a gene. CDR3: CASSYRTSTRVNYNEQFF. In DNA, the CDR3 is TGTGCCAGCTCCTACAGGACTAGCACCCGGGTAAACTACAATGAGCAGTTCTTC.

This chain links TRBV5-4 with TRBJ2-5, with 8 bases matching TRBD1. J gave up 5 bases and V 7 bases, and 10 bases lay outside the gene matches. Germline V gene data show CDR1 as SGHNT and CDR2 as YYREEE (reference sequence). This CDR3 has 14 amino acids. CDR3 DNA: TGTGCCAGCGCCTCGGACAGGGCGACGGAGACCCAGTACTTC. Translating gives CASASDRATETQYF.

The V call is TRBV29-1, the J call TRBJ1-2; no clear D. The V end was cut by 3 bases, the J end by 3 bases, with 11 bases between. Germline CDR1 reads SQVTM; CDR2 reads ANQGSEA. The CDR3 has 13 residues. The CDR3 sequence: CSVDASLDYGYTF. The CDR3 DNA is TGCAGCGTTGATGCCAGTCTAGACTATGGCTACACCTTC. The variable domain in full, with the rest retrieved from reference TRBV29-1 and TRBJ1-2, is SAVISQKPSRDICQRGTSLTIQCQVDSQVTMMFWYRQQPGQSLTLIATANQGSEATYESGFVIDKFPISRPNLTFSTLTVSNMSPEDSSIYLCSVDASLDYGYTFGSGTRLTVV.

The J gene is TRBJ2-7, the V gene TRBV6-5, with 7 positions matching TRBD2. V gave up 5 bases and J gave up 3 bases; unmatched junction bases: 4. This CDR3 contains 13 residues. Germline CDR1 and CDR2: MNHEY and SVGAGI. This CDR3 reads CASSREVNYEQYF. The CDR3 region has the DNA TGTGCCAGCAGTCGGGAGGTCAACTACGAGCAGTACTTC.